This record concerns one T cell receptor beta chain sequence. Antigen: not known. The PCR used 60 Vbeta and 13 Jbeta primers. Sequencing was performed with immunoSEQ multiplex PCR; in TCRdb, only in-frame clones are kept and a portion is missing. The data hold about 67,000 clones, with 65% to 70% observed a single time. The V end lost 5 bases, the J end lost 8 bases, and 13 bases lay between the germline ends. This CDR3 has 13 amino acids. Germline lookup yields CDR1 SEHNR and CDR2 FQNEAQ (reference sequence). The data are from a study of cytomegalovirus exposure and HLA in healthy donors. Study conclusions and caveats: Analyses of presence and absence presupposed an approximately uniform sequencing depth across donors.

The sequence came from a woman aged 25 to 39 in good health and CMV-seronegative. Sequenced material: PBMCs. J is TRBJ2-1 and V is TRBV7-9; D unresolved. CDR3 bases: TGTGCCAGCAGCCTAGTTCACCAGGATGAGCAGTTCTTC. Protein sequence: CASSLVHQDEQFF.